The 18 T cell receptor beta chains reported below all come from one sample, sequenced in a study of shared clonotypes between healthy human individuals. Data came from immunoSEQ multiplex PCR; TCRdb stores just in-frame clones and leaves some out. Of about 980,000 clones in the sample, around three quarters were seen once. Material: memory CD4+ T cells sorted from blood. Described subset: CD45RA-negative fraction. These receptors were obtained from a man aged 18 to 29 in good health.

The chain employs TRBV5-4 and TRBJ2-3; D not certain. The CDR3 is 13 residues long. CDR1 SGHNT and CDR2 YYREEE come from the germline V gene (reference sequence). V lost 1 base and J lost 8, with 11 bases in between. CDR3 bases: TGTGCCAGCAGCTTGCGCGGAGTAGGTACGCAGTATTTT. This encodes CASSLRGVGTQYF. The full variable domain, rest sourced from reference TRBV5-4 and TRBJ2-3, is ETGVTQSPTHLIKTRGQQVTLRCSSQSGHNTVSWYQQALGQGPQFIFQYYREEENGRGNFPPRFSGLQFPNYSSELNVNALELDDSALYLCASSLRGVGTQYFGPGTRLTVL.

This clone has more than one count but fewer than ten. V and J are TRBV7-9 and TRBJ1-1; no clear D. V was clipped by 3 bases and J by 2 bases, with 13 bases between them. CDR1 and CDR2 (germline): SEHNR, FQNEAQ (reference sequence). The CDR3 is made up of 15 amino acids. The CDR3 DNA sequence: TGTGCCAGCAGCTTTTCCACCAACTTAAACACTGAAGCTTTCTTT. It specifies CASSFSTNLNTEAFF. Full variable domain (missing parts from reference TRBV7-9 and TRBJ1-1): DTGVSQNPRHKITKRGQNVTFRCDPISEHNRLYWYRQTLGQGPEFLTYFQNEAQLEKSRLLSDRFSAERPKGSFSTLEIQRTEQGDSAMYLCASSFSTNLNTEAFFGQGTRLTVV.

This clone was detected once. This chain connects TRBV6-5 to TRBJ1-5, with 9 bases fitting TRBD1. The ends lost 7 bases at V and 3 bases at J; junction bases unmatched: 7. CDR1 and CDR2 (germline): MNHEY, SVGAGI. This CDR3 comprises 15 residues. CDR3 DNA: TGTGCCAGCAAACGGGACAGGGAGGACAATCAGCCCCAGCATTTT. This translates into CASKRDREDNQPQHF.

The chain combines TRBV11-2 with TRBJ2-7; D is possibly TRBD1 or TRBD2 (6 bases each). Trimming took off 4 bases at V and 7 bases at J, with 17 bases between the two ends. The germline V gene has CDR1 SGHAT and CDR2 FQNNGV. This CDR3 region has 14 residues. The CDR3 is CASSSGGRWEEQYF. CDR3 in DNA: TGTGCCAGCAGCTCCGGGGGCAGGTGGGAAGAGCAGTACTTC.

The CDR3 region is CASSQGDGRAPLHF. CDR3 sequence (DNA): TGCGCCAGCAGCCAAGGGGATGGGAGGGCACCCCTCCACTTT. This chain links TRBV4-1 with TRBJ1-6; no firm D call. The length of the CDR3 is 14 residues. Deletions cut 1 base from V and 11 bases from J, with 12 bases between. CDR1 is MGHRA and CDR2 is YSYEKL in the germline V gene.

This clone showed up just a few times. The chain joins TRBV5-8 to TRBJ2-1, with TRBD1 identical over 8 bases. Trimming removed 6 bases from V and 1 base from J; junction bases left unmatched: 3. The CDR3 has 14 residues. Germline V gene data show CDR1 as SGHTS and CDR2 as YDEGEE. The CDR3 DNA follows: TGTGCCAGCATCAGGGGGCCATCCTACAATGAGCAGTTCTTC. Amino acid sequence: CASIRGPSYNEQFF.

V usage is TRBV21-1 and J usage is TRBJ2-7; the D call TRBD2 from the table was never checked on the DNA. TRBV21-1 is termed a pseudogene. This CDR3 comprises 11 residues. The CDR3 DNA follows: TGTGCCAGCCTGAGATATTACGAGCAGTACTTC. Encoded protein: CASLRYYEQYF.

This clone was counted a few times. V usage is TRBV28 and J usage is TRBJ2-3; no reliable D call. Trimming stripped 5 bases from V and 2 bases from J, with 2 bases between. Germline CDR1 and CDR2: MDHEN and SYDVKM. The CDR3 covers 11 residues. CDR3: CASSNTDTQYF. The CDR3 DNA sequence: TGTGCCAGCAGTAACACAGATACGCAGTATTTT.

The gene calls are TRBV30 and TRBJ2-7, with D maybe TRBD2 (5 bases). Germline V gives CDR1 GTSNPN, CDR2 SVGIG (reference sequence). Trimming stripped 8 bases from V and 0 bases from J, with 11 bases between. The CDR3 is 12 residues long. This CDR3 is CAGGTSSYEQYF. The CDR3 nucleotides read TGTGCCGGAGGAACCAGCTCCTACGAGCAGTACTTC.

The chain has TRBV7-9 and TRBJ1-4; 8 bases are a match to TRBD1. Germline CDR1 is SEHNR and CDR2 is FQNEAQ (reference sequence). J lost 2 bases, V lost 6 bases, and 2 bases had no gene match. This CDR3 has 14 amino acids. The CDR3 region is CASRRTGTNEKLFF. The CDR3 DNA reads TGTGCCAGCAGACGGACAGGGACTAATGAAAAACTGTTTTTT.

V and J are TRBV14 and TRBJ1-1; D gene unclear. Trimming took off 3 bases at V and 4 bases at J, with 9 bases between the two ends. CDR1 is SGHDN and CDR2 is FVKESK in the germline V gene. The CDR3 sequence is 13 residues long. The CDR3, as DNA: TGTGCCAGCAGCCAGTCTGAAGCCACTGAAGCTTTCTTT. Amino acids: CASSQSEATEAFF.

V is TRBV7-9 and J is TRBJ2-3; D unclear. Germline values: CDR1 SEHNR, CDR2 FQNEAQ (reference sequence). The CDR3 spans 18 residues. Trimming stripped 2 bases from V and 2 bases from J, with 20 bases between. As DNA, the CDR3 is TGTGCCAGCAGCTTATATCTCTCGGCTGGCACAACCACAGATACGCAGTATTTT. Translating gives CASSLYLSAGTTTDTQYF. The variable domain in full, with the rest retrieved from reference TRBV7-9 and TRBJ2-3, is DTGVSQNPRHKITKRGQNVTFRCDPISEHNRLYWYRQTLGQGPEFLTYFQNEAQLEKSRLLSDRFSAERPKGSFSTLEIQRTEQGDSAMYLCASSLYLSAGTTTDTQYFGPGTRLTVL.

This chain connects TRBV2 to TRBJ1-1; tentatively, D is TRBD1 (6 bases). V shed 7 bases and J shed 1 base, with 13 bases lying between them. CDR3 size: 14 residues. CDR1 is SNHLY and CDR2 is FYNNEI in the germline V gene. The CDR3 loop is CASTGGQPNTEAFF. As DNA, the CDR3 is TGTGCCAGCACTGGAGGACAGCCGAACACTGAAGCTTTCTTT.

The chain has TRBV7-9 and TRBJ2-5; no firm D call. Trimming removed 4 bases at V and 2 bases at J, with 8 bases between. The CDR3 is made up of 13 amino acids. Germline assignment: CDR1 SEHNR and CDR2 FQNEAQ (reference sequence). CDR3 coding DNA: TGTGCCAGCAGCTCCTGGGCTCAAGAGACCCAGTACTTC. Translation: CASSSWAQETQYF.

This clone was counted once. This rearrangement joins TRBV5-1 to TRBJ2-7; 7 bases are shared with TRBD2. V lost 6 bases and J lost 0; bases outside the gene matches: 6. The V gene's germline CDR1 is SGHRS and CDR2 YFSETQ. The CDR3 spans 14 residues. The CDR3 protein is CASNWGGSSYEQYF. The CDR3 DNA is TGCGCCAGCAATTGGGGCGGGAGCTCCTACGAGCAGTACTTC.

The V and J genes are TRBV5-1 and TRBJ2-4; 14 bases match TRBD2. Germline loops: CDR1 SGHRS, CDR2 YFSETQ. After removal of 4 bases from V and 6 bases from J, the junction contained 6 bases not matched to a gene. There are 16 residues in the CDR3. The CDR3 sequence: CASSPGTSGSRNIQYF. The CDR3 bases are TGCGCCAGCAGCCCGGGGACTAGCGGGAGTAGAAACATTCAGTACTTC.

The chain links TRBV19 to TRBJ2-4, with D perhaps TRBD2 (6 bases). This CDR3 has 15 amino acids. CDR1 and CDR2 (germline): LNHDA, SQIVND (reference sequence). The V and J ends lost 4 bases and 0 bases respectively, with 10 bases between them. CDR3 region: CASSRGGLAKNIQYF. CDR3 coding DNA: TGTGCCAGTAGTAGGGGAGGACTAGCCAAAAACATTCAGTACTTC.

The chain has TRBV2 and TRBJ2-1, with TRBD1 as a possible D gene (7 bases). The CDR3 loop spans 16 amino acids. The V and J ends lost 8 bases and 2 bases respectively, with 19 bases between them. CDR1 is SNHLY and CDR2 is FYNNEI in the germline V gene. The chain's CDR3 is CASSARGVAAYNEQFF. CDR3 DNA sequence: TGTGCCAGCTCCGCCAGGGGGGTAGCGGCCTACAATGAGCAGTTCTTC.